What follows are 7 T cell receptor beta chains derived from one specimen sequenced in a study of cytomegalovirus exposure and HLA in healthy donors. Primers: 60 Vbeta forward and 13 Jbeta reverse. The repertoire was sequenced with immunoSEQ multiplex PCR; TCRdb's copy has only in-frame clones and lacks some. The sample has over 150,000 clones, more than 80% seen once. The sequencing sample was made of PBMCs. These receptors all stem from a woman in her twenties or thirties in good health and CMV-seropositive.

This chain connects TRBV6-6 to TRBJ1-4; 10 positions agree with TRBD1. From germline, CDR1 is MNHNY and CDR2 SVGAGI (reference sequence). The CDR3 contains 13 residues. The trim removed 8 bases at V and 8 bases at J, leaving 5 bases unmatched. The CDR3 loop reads CASAGQGEEKLFF. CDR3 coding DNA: TGTGCCAGCGCAGGACAGGGGGAAGAAAAACTGTTTTTT.

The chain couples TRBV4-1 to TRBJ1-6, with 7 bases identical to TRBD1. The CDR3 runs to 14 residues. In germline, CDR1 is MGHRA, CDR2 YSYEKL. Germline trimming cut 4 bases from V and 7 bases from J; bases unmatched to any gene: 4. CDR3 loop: CASSPGQLNSPLHF. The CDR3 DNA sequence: TGCGCCAGCAGCCCGGGACAGTTAAATTCACCCCTCCACTTT.

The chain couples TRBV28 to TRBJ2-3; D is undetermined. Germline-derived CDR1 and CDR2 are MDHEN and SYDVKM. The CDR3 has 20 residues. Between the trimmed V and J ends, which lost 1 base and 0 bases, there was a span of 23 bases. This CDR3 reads CASSLSSIREASPSTDTQYF. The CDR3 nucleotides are TGTGCCAGCAGTTTATCTTCAATCCGAGAGGCGAGCCCAAGCACAGATACGCAGTATTTT. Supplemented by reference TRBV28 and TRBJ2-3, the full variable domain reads DVKVTQSSRYLVKRTGEKVFLECVQDMDHENMFWYRQDPGLGLRLIYFSYDVKMKEKGDIPEGYSVSREKKERFSLILESASTNQTSMYLCASSLSSIREASPSTDTQYFGPGTRLTVL.

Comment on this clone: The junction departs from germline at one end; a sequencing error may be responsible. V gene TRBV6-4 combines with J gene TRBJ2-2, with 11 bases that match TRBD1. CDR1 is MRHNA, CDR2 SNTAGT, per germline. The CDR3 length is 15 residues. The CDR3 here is CASSQGQGDTGEPFF. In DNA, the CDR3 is TGTGCCAGCAGTCAGGGACAGGGGGACACCGGGGAGCCGTTTTTT.

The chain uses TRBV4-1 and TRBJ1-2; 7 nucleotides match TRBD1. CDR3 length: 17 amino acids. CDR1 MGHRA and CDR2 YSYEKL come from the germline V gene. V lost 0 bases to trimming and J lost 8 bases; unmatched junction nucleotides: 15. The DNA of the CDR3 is TGCGCCAGCAGCCAAGATAGCGTGAGACAGGGTAGGAAAGGCTACACCTTC. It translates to CASSQDSVRQGRKGYTF.

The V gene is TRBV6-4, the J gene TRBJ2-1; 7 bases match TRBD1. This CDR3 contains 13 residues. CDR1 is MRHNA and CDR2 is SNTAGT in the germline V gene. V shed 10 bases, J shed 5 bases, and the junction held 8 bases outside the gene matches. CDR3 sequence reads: CAIRTGTDNEQFF. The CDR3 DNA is TGTGCCATCAGGACCGGGACAGACAATGAGCAGTTCTTC.

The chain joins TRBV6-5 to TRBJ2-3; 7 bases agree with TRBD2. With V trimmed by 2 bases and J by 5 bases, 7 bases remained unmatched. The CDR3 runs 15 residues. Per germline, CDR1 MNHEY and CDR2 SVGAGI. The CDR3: CASSYPASGEDTQYF. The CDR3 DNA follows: TGTGCCAGCAGTTACCCGGCTAGCGGAGAAGATACGCAGTATTTT.